This T cell receptor beta chain emerged from a study of shared clonotypes between healthy human individuals. Researchers ran the assay at a deep level. Sequenced by immunoSEQ multiplex PCR; TCRdb stores in-frame clones only, minus some. This sample carries some 980,000 clones, 60% to 85% of them seen once, and the ten largest clones take approximately 1.5%. The CDR3 runs 14 residues. V shed 3 bases and J 8 bases; nucleotides not matched to a gene: 8. General study results and limits: Of the naive CD4 clonotypes, around 4.8% were shared across several donors. Unshared clonotypes carried lower generation probabilities than those common to all four donors. Memory subsets generally showed smaller estimated richness than naive subsets did.

In the case of this clone: No antigen is known for it.

Sample: memory CD4+ T cells sorted from blood. The subset was: CD45RA-negative fraction. The sequence was collected from a man aged 18 to 35 in good health. This rearrangement joins TRBV23-1 to TRBJ1-1; 8 bases match TRBD1. TRBV23-1 is given ORF status, its function remaining uncertain. The CDR3 DNA reads TGCGCCAGCAGTCAGTCAGCAGGGGGCAAGGAAGCTTTCTTT. Translation gives CASSQSAGGKEAFF.